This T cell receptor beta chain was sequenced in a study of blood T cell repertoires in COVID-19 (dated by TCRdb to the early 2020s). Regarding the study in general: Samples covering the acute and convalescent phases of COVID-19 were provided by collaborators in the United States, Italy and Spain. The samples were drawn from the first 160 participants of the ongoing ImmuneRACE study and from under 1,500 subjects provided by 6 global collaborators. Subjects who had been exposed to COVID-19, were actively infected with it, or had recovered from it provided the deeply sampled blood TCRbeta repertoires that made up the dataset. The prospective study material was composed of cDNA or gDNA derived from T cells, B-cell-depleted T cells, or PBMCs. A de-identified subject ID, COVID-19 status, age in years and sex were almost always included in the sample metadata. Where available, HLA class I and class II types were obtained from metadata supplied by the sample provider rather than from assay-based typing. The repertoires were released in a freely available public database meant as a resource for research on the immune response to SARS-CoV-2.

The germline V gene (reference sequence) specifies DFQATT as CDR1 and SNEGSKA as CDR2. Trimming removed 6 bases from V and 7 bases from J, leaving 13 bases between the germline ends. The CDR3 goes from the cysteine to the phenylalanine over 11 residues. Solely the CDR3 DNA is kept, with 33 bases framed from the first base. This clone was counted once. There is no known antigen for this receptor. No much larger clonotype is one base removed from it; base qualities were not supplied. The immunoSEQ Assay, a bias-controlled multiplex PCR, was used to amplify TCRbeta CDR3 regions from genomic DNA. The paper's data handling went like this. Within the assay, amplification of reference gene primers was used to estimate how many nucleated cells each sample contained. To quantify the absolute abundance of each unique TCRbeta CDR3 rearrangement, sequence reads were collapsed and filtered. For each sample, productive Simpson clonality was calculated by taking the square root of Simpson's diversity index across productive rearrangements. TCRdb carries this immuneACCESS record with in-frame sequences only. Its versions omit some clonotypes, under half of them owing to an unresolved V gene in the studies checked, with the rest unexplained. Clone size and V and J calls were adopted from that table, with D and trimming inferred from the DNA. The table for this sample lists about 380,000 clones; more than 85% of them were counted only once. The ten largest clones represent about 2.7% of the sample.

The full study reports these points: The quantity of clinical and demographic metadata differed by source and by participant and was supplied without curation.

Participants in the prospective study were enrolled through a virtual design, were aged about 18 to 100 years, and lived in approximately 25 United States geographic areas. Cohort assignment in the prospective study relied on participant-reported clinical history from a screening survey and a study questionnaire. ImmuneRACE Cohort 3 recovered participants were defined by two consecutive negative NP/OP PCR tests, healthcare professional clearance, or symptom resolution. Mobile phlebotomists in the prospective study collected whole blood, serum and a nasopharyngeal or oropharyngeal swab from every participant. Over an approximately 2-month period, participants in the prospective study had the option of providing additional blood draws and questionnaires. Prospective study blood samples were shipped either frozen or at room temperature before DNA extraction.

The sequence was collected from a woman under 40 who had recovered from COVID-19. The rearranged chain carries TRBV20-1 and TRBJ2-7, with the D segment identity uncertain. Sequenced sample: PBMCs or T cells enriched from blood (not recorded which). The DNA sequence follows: TGCAGTGCCTCCGGGTCCCTAGAGCAGTACTTC. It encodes CSASGSLEQYF.